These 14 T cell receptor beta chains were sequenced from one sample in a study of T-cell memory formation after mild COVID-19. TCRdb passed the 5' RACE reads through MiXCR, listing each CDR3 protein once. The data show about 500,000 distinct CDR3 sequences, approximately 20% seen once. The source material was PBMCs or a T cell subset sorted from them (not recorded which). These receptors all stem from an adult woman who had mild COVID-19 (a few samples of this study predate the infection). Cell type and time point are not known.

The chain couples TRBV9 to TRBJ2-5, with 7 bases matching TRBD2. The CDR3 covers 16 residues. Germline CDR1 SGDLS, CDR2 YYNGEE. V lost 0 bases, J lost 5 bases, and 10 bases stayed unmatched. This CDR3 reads CASSVVEGSGYETQYF. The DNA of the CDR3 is TGTGCCAGCAGCGTAGTAGAAGGTAGCGGGTACGAGACCCAGTACTTC.

CDR3 amino acids: CASSLQGARRDGQFF. Here the CDR3 DNA reads TGTGCCAGTAGTCTGCAGGGGGCGCGACGGGATGGGCAGTTCTTC. The gene calls are TRBV19 and TRBJ2-1, with 8 bases matching TRBD1. V gave up 5 bases and J gave up 12 bases; unmatched junction bases: 15. Germline CDR1 LNHDA, CDR2 SQIVND (reference sequence). The CDR3 covers 15 residues.

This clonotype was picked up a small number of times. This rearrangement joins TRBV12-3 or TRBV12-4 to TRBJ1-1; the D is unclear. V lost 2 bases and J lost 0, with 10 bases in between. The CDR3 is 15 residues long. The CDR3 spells CASSLSARMNTEAFF. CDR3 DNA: TGTGCCAGCAGTTTATCCGCCCGTATGAACACTGAAGCTTTCTTT.

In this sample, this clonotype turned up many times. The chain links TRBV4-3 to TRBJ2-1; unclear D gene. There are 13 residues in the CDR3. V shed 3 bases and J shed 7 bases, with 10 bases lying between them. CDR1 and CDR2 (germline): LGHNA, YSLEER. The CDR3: CASSQVLENEQFF. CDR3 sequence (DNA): TGCGCCAGCAGCCAGGTCCTTGAGAATGAGCAGTTCTTC.

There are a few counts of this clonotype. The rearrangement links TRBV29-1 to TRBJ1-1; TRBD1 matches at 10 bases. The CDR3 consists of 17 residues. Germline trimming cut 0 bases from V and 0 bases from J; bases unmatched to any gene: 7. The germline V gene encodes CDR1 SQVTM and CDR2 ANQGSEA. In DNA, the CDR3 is TGCAGCGTTGAAGAGGACAGGGGGGCTTACCTGAACACTGAAGCTTTCTTT. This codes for CSVEEDRGAYLNTEAFF.

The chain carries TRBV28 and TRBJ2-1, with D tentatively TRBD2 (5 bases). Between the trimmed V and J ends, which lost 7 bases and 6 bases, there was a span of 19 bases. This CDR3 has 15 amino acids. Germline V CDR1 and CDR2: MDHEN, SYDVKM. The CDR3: CASTLSTSGANEQFF. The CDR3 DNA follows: TGTGCCAGCACTCTCTCTACCAGCGGCGCCAATGAGCAGTTCTTC.

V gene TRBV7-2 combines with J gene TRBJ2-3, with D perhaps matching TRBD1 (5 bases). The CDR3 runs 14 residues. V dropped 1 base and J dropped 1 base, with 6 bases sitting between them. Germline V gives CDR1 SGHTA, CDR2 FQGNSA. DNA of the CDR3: TGTGCCAGCAGCTTAGTACAGGGCACAGATACGCAGTATTTT. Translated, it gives CASSLVQGTDTQYF.

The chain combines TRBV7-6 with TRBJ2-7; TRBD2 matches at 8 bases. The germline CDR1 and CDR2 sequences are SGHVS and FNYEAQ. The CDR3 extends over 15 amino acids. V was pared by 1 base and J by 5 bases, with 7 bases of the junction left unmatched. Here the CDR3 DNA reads TGTGCCAGCAGCTTAGTGGGACTAGAGATGAACGAGCAGTACTTC. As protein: CASSLVGLEMNEQYF.

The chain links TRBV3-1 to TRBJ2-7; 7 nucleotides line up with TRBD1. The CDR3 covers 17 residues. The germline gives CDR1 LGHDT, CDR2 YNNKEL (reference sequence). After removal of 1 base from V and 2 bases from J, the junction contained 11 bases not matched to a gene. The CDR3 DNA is TGTGCCAGCAGCCAAGGCCGGGTTCGGGACAGAGCCTACGAGCAGTACTTC. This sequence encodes CASSQGRVRDRAYEQYF.

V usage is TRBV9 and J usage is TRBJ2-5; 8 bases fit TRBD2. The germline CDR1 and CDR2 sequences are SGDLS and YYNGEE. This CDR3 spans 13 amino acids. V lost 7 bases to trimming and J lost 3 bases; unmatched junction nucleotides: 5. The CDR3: CASGGGNEETQYF. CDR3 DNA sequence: TGTGCCAGCGGCGGGGGGAACGAAGAGACCCAGTACTTC.

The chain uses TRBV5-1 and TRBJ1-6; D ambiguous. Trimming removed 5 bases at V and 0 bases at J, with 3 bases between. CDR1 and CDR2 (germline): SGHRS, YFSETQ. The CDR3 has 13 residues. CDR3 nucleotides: TGCGCCAGCAGAAGCTCCTATAATTCACCCCTCCACTTT. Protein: CASRSSYNSPLHF.

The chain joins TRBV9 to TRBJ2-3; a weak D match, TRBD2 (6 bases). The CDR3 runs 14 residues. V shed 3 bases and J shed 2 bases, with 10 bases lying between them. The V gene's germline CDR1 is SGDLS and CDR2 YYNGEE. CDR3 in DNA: TGTGCCAGCAGCGCGGGAGCAACCACAGATACGCAGTATTTT. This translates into CASSAGATTDTQYF.

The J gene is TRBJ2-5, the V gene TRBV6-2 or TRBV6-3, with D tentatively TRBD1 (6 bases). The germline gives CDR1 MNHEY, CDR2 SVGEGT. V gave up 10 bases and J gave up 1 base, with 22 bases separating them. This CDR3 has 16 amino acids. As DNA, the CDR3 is TGTGCCACCGCCTCAAGGGAGTGGGACACCCAAGAGACCCAGTACTTC. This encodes CATASREWDTQETQYF.

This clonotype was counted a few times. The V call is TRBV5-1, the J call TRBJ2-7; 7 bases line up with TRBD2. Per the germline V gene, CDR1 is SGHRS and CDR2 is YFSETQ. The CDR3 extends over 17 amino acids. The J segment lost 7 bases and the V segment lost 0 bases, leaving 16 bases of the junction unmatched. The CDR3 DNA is TGCGCCAGCAGCTTGGGGGAGACTAGCCTTTTTCCGGGGGAGCAGTACTTC. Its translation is CASSLGETSLFPGEQYF.